A selection of T cell receptor beta chains follows, all from one sample in a study of cytomegalovirus exposure and HLA in healthy donors. Assay used: immunoSEQ multiplex PCR; TCRdb lists only in-frame clones, some missing. The top ten clones hold 10% of a sample with more than 90,000 clones, 60% to 85% of them seen once. Sequenced sample: PBMCs. The origin of the receptors is a man aged 50 or older in good health and CMV-seronegative. CDR3s include the opening cysteine and the closing phenylalanine or tryptophan. The D gene is left open where the match is weak. Rows may omit the clone size; those that give it use once, few, many or a size class.

clone_size	d_call	v_call	j_call	cdr3_nt	cdr3_aa
NA	TRBD1	TRBV12-5	TRBJ1-2	TGTGCTAGTGGGAACCGGGGACAGGGGGCGCCTCTTTCTGGCTACACCTTC	CASGNRGQGAPLSGYTF
NA	TRBD2	TRBV2	TRBJ2-2	TGTGCCAGCAGTTCTAGCGGGGGGGGGACCGGGGAGCTGTTTTTT	CASSSSGGGTGELFF
NA	TRBD2	TRBV7-2	TRBJ2-3	TGTGCCAGCACCCGGGGGGGAGGAACAGATACGCAGTATTTT	CASTRGGGTDTQYF
NA	NA	TRBV28	TRBJ1-1	TGTGCAACCAGACAAGGGGTGGGCGCTGAAGCTTTCTTT	CATRQGVGAEAFF
NA	TRBD2	TRBV19	TRBJ2-7	TGTGCCAGTAGTGAAAACCCGGGACTCTCTAGCGGGAGGCGGAGGTACTTC	CASSENPGLSSGRRRYF
NA	NA	TRBV28	TRBJ1-1	TGTGCCAGCAGTTCGTCCGGGACAAGGAACACTGAAGCTTTCTTT	CASSSSGTRNTEAFF
NA	TRBD1	TRBV7-2	TRBJ2-5	TGTGCCAGCAGCTTGGACAGGCCCATCCAAGAGACCCAGTACTTC	CASSLDRPIQETQYF
once	TRBD1	TRBV19	TRBJ2-6	TGTGCCAGTAGTATGAGGGACAGGGGCTCTGGGGCCAACGTCCTGACTTTC	CASSMRDRGSGANVLTF
NA	NA	TRBV28	TRBJ1-2	TGTGCCAGCACCCCAAACAGAAGAGGCTACACCTTC	CASTPNRRGYTF
NA	NA	TRBV4-1	TRBJ1-5	TGCGCCAGCAGCCAAGACCCTTCCTTTTCGACAGGATCCACCAATCAGCCCCAGCATTTT	CASSQDPSFSTGSTNQPQHF
NA	TRBD2	TRBV6-6	TRBJ2-5	TGTGCCAGCAGTTACTCTACTAGCGAGGAACAGACCCAGTACTTC	CASSYSTSEEQTQYF
NA	TRBD1	TRBV4-3	TRBJ2-1	TGCGCCAGCAGCCAAGTTCCACAGGGGTCCTACAATGAGCAGTTCTTC	CASSQVPQGSYNEQFF
once	TRBD1	TRBV2	TRBJ2-2	TGTGCCAGCAGTCGGACAGGAACGAACACCGGGGAGCTGTTTTTT	CASSRTGTNTGELFF
NA	NA	TRBV4-2	TRBJ2-7	TGTGCCAGCAGCCAAGATCTCCTAGTTCCCATCAACGAGCAGTACTTC	CASSQDLLVPINEQYF
NA	NA	TRBV20-1	TRBJ2-5	TGCAGTGCTGAGTACCTCGAGACCCAGTACTTC	CSAEYLETQYF
NA	TRBD2	TRBV15	TRBJ2-3	TGTGCCACCAGCAGAGAGGGGGTAGCGGGGGGAACAGATACGCAGTATTTT	CATSREGVAGGTDTQYF
once	NA	TRBV4-1	TRBJ2-7	TGCGCCAGCAGCCAAGATCCAGGCCCCTACGAGCAGTACTTC	CASSQDPGPYEQYF
NA	NA	TRBV9	TRBJ2-6	TGTGCCAGCAGCGTATATGGGGCCAACGTCCTGACTTTC	CASSVYGANVLTF
few	TRBD2	TRBV4-1	TRBJ2-2	TGCGCCAGCAGCCCCCGGGGAAGCGGGGCTGGGATAGGGGAGCTGTTTTTT	CASSPRGSGAGIGELFF
NA	TRBD2	TRBV27	TRBJ2-2	TGTGCCAGCAATGATCCGAGCGGGAGGGTTGCCGGGGAGCTGTTTTTT	CASNDPSGRVAGELFF
NA	NA	TRBV28	TRBJ2-7	TGTGCCAGCAGCTACAGCTCCTACGAGCAGTACTTC	CASSYSSYEQYF
NA	NA	TRBV6-5	TRBJ1-2	TGTGCCAGCAGTGAAATGGGGGCGTACGGCTACACCTTC	CASSEMGAYGYTF
NA	NA	TRBV30	TRBJ1-5	TGTGCCTGGAGCCGGACAGTTTCCAATCAGCCCCAGCATTTT	CAWSRTVSNQPQHF
NA	NA	TRBV6-1	TRBJ1-1	TGTGCCAGCAGACGAGCCGAAGCTTTCTTT	CASRRAEAFF
NA	NA	TRBV5-1	TRBJ1-3	TGCGCCAGCAGCGCCCAGGGTACTGGAAACACCATATATTTT	CASSAQGTGNTIYF
NA	TRBD1	TRBV5-1	TRBJ1-2	TGCGCCAGCAGCTGGGGACAGGGGGCCGACTATGGCTACACCTTC	CASSWGQGADYGYTF
few	TRBD1	TRBV2	TRBJ1-4	TGTGCCAGCAGTGCGGGACAGGATAATGAAAAACTGTTTTTT	CASSAGQDNEKLFF
NA	TRBD1	TRBV2	TRBJ2-2	TGTGCCAGCAGTGGGGGACAGATTCCCCGTGGGGAGCTGTTTTTT	CASSGGQIPRGELFF
NA	TRBD1	TRBV2	TRBJ2-7	TGTGCCAGCAGTGCGCACAGGGGAGATTACGAGCAGTACTTC	CASSAHRGDYEQYF
once	TRBD1	TRBV6-5	TRBJ1-4	TGTGCCAGCAGAGCCCCGGGACAGCGGAATGAAAAACTGTTTTTT	CASRAPGQRNEKLFF
NA	NA	TRBV5-1	TRBJ2-6	TGCGCCAGCAGCTTCCTCTCTGGGGCCAACGTCCTGACTTTC	CASSFLSGANVLTF
NA	NA	TRBV5-6	TRBJ1-4	TGTGCCAGCAGCTTGTCGGTTAATGAAAAACTGTTTTTT	CASSLSVNEKLFF
once	NA	TRBV30	TRBJ2-5	TGTGCCTGGGGGGGCAGGGGTCGAGAGACCCAGTACTTC	CAWGGRGRETQYF
NA	TRBD1	TRBV10-3	TRBJ1-1	TGTGCCATCAGTGAGCAGGGGGGAACGAACACTGAAGCTTTCTTT	CAISEQGGTNTEAFF
once	TRBD1	TRBV29-1	TRBJ2-1	TGCAGCGTCCCGGGACAGGGGGCGCCCAGGGGGCAGTTCTTC	CSVPGQGAPRGQFF
NA	TRBD1	TRBV6-5	TRBJ2-7	TGTGCCAGCAGTTACTCGGACAGGGGGTTCTACGAGCAGTACTTC	CASSYSDRGFYEQYF
NA	NA	TRBV20-1	TRBJ2-2	TGCAGTGCGAGGGTCACCGGGGAGCTGTTTTTT	CSARVTGELFF
once	NA	TRBV18	TRBJ1-1	TGTGCCAGTCAAGGGGATAACACTGAAGCTTTCTTT	CASQGDNTEAFF
once	TRBD1	TRBV18	TRBJ2-1	TGTGCCAGCTCACTTGACAGGGGTAGATCCTACAATGAGCAGTTCTTC	CASSLDRGRSYNEQFF
NA	TRBD2	TRBV7-8	TRBJ2-5	TGTGCCAGCAGGCCGGGAGGGGGGTTGGGGGAGACCCAGTACTTC	CASRPGGGLGETQYF
NA	NA	TRBV19	TRBJ1-1	TGTGCCAGTAGTCCGCGAGGCATACAGGGGAACACTGAAGCTTTCTTT	CASSPRGIQGNTEAFF